This entry lists 4 T cell receptor beta chains sequenced from one sample in a study of T cell responses to AZD1222 COVID-19 vaccine. Assay: immunoSEQ multiplex PCR; the TCRdb copy retains only in-frame clones and omits some. The profile shows 150,000 to 200,000 clones, about 92% of them singletons. The sample consisted of peripheral blood, taken on day 0 of AZD1222 vaccination. Source of these receptors: an adult in good health.

Written as DNA, the CDR3 is TGTGCCAGCAGTTTATTAGTTGGGGGAGGGACGATCTCAAGGGGCTCCTATAATTCACCCCTCCACTTT. It yields the protein CASSLLVGGGTISRGSYNSPLHF. This chain uses TRBV28 with TRBJ1-6; TRBD1 is a possible D gene (5 bases). V lost 1 base, J lost 0 bases, and 28 bases lay in between. Germline V CDR1 and CDR2: MDHEN, SYDVKM. The CDR3 is made up of 23 amino acids.

This clone was seen just once. This chain links TRBV19 with TRBJ2-1; the match to TRBD2 covers 8 bases. CDR3 length equals 15 residues. Germline-derived CDR1 and CDR2 are LNHDA and SQIVND (reference sequence). V lost 6 bases to trimming and J lost 9 bases; unmatched junction nucleotides: 13. This chain's CDR3 is CASREAGVATGEQFF. Written as DNA, the CDR3 is TGTGCCAGTAGGGAAGCGGGAGTGGCCACCGGTGAGCAGTTCTTC.

This clone was counted once. CDR3 loop: CASRRGLGYTF. The CDR3 bases are TGTGCCAGCCGGCGGGGTCTTGGCTACACCTTC. V usage is TRBV12-3 or TRBV12-4 and J usage is TRBJ1-2; D is uncertain. CDR3 length: 11 residues. The V and J ends lost 8 bases and 7 bases respectively, with 11 bases between them.

The V call is TRBV5-6, the J call TRBJ2-3; 9 positions agree with TRBD2. The CDR3 runs 15 residues. The V gene end was trimmed by 1 base and the J gene end by 4 bases; junction bases not matched to a gene: 4. Germline CDR1 is SGHDT and CDR2 is YYEEEE. This CDR3 is CASSLRGGGADTQYF. The CDR3, as DNA: TGTGCCAGCAGCTTGCGCGGGGGGGGAGCAGATACGCAGTATTTT.